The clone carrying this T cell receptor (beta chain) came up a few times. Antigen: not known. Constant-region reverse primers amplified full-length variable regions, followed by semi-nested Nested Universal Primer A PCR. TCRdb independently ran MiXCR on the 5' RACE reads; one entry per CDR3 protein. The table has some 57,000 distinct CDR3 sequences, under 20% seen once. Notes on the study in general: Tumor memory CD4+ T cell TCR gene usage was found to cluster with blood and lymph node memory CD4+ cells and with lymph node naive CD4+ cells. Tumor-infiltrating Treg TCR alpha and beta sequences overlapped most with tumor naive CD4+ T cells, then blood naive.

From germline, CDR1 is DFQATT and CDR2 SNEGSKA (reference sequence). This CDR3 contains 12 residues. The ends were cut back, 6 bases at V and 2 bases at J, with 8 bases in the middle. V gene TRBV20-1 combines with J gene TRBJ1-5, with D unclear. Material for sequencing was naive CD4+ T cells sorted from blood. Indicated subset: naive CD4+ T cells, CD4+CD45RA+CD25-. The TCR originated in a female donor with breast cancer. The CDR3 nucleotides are TGCAGTGCAAAGGGAGGCAATCAGCCCCAGCATTTT. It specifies CSAKGGNQPQHF.